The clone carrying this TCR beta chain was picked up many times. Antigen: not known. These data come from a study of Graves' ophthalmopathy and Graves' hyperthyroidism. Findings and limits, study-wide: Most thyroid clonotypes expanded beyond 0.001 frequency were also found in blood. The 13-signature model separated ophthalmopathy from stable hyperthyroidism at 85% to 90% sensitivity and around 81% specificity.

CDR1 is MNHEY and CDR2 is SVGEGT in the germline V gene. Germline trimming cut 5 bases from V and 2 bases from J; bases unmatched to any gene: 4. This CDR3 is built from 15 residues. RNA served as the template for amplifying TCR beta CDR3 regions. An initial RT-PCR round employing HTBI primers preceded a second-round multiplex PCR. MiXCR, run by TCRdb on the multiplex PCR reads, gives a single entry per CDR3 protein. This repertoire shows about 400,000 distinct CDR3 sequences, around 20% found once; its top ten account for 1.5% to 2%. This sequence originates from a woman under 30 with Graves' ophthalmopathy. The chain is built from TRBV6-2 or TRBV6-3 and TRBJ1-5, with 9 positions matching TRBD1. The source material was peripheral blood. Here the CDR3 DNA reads TGTGCCAGCAGTAAGGGACAGGGAGGCAATCAGCCCCAGCATTTT. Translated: CASSKGQGGNQPQHF.